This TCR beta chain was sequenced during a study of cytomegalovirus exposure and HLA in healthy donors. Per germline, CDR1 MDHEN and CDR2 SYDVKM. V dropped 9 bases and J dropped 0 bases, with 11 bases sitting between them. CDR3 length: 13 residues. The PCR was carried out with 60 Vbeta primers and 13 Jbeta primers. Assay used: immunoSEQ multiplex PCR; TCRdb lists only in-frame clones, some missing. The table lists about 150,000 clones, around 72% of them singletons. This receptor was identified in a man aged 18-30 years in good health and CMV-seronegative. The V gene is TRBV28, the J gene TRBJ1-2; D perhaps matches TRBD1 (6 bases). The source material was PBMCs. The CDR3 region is CASGTGSNYGYTF. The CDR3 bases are TGTGCCAGTGGAACAGGGTCTAACTATGGCTACACCTTC.